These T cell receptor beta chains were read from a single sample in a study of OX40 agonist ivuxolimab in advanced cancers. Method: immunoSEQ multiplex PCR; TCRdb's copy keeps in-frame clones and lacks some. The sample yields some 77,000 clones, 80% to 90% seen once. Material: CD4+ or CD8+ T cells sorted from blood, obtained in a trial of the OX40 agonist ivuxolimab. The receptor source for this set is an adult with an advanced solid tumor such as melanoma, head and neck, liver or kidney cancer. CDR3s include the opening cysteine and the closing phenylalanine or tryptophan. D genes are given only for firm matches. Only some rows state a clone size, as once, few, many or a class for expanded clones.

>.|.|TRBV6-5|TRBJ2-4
TGTGCCAGCAGCCAGGAGGGCTCCTATAACATTCAGTACTTC
CASSQEGSYNIQYF
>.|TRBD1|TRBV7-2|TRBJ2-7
TGTGCCAGCAGCCGGGACAGCTCCTACGAGCAGTACTTC
CASSRDSSYEQYF
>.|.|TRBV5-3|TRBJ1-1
TGTGCCAGAAGCTTGGAGTCCTCGGGGATGGGAGCTTTCTTT
CARSLESSGMGAFF
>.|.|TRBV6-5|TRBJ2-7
TGTGCCAGCAGTTACTCGGACGGCTCCTACGAGCAGTACTTC
CASSYSDGSYEQYF
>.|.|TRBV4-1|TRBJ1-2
TGCGCCAGCAGCCAAGCCGGGACAAATACCTATGGCTACACCTTC
CASSQAGTNTYGYTF
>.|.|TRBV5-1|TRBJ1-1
TGCGCCAGCAGCGGAACCCTGACAAACACTGAAGCTTTCTTT
CASSGTLTNTEAFF
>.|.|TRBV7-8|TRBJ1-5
TGTGCCAGCAGCTTAATCGATAATCAGCCCCAGCATTTT
CASSLIDNQPQHF
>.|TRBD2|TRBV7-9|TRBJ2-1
TGTGCCAGCAGCTTAGTAGCGGGTCGGAAGGATGAGCAGTTCTTC
CASSLVAGRKDEQFF
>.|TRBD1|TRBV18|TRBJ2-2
TGTGCCAGCTCACCCGACAGGGTTCCCGCCGGGGAGCTGTTTTTT
CASSPDRVPAGELFF
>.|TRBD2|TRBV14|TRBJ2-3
TGTGCCAGCAGCACAATAGCGGGGGGGCGGACAGATACGCAGTATTTT
CASSTIAGGRTDTQYF
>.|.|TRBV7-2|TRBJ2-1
TGTGCCAGCAGCTTCCTTAGGGCCTACTACAATGAGCAGTTCTTC
CASSFLRAYYNEQFF
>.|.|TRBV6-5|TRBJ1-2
TGTGCCAGCAGTTACCTGCCAGACCTATCTGGCTACACCTTC
CASSYLPDLSGYTF
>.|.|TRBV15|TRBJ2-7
TGTGCCACCAGCAGAGATCCTTGGAATTACGAGCAGTACTTC
CATSRDPWNYEQYF
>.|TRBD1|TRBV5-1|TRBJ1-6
TGCGCCAGCAGCTTGGGGGGACAGGGGAATTCACCCCTCCACTTT
CASSLGGQGNSPLHF
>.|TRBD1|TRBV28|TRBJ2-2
TGTGCCAGCAGTTTGTTCCCGGGACAGGGGGGCACCGGGGAGCTGTTTTTT
CASSLFPGQGGTGELFF
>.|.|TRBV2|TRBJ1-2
TGTGCCAGCAGCGCTAACCGGGACGGCTATGGCTACACCTTC
CASSANRDGYGYTF
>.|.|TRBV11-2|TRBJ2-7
TGTGCCAGCAGCCACCCAGGACAGAAAAGATACGAGCAGTACTTC
CASSHPGQKRYEQYF
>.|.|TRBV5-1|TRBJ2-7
TGCGCCAGCAGCTCCCAGGGGGGATACCCCCCCTACGAGCAGTACTTC
CASSSQGGYPPYEQYF
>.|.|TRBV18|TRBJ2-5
TGTGCCAGCTCACGGCAGCAAGAGACCCAGTACTTC
CASSRQQETQYF
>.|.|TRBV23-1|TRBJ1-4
TGCGCCAGCAGTCACGTGGAACGGAAGGAAAAACTGTTTTTT
CASSHVERKEKLFF
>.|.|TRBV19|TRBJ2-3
TGTGCCAGTAGTAGCTCTAGCTGGGGCACAGATACGCAGTATTTT
CASSSSSWGTDTQYF
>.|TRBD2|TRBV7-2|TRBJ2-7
TGTGCCAGCAGCTTCGCGGGGGGGCCTTCCGAGCAGTACTTC
CASSFAGGPSEQYF
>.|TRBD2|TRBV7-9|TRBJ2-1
TGTGCCAGCAGCTTATTAGAGGGAGGACTAGCGAGGTACAATGAGCAGTTCTTC
CASSLLEGGLARYNEQFF
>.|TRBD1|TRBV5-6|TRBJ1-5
TGTGCCAGCAGCTTGGGCTTCGGGACAGGGAGGGACCAGCCCCAGCATTTT
CASSLGFGTGRDQPQHF
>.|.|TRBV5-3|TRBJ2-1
TGTGCCAGAAGCTTAGGATTCTCCTACAATGAGCAGTTCTTC
CARSLGFSYNEQFF
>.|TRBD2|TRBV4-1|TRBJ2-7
TGCGCCAGCAGCCAAGGACTAGCAGTGGCCTACGAGCAGTACTTC
CASSQGLAVAYEQYF
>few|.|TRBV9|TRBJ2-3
TGTGCCAGCAGCCCCCAGGGGGATACGCAGTATTTT
CASSPQGDTQYF
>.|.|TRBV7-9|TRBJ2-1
TGTGCCAGCAGCTTAGAGGTCCGGGACCGTAACAATGAGCAGTTCTTC
CASSLEVRDRNNEQFF
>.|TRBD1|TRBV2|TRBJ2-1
TGTGCCAGCAGTGGGAAATGGGACAGGGGTACCTACAATGAGCAGTTCTTC
CASSGKWDRGTYNEQFF
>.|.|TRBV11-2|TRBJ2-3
TGTGCCAGCAGCTTAGGCGGTGGCGAGGATACGCAGTATTTT
CASSLGGGEDTQYF